The present entry profiles one T cell receptor beta chain with its context. Antigen: not known. Sequencing used immunoSEQ multiplex PCR; TCRdb keeps in-frame clones, though not all of them. In the table there are about 150,000 clones, about 89% of which are singletons. The data were taken from a study of cytomegalovirus exposure and HLA in healthy donors. The CDR3 runs to 11 residues. Trimming left V 4 bases short and J 8 bases short, with 6 bases between. CDR1 MNHEY and CDR2 SMNVEV come from the germline V gene (reference sequence). Study-level findings and limits: There were some public TCRs occurring in many donors, but most TCR sequences were rare. According to a subsequent analysis, TCR clusters from the first cohort were inclined to appear together in the roughly 130 validation repertoires.

The rearrangement uses TRBV27 and TRBJ2-1; D is unresolved. What was sequenced was PBMCs. The sequence derives from a woman aged 18-35 years in good health and CMV-seropositive. CDR3 coding DNA: TGTGCCAGCAGTTACTTAGATGAGCAGTTCTTC. Translation: CASSYLDEQFF.